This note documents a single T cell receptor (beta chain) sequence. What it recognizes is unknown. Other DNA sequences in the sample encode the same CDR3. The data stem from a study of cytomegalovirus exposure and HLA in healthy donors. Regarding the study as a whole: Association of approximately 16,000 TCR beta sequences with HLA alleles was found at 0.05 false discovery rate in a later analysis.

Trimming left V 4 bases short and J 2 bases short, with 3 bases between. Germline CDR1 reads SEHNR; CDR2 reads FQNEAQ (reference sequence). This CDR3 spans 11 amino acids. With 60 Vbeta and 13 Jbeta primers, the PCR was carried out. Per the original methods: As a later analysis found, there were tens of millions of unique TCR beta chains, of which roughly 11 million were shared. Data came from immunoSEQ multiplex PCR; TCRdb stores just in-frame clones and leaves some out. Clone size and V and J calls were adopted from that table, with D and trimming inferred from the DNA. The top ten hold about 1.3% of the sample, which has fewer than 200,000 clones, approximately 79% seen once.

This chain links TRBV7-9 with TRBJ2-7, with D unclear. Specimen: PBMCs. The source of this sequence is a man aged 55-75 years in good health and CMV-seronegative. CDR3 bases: TGTGCCAGCAGCTCAGCCTACGAGCAGTACTTC. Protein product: CASSSAYEQYF.